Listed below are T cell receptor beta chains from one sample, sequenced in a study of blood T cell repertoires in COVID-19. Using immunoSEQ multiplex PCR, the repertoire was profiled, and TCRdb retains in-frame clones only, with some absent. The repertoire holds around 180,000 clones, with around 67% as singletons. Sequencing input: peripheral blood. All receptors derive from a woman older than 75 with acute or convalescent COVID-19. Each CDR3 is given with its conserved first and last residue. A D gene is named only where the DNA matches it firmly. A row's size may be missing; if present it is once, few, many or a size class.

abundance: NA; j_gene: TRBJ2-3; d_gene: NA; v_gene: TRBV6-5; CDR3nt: TGTGCCAGCAGCTTACAGGGTACAGATACGCAGTATTTT; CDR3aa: CASSLQGTDTQYF
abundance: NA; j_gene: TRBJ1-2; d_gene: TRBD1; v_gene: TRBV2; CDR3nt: TGTGCCAGCAGTGGCGGACAGGGTAATGGCTACACCTTC; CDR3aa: CASSGGQGNGYTF
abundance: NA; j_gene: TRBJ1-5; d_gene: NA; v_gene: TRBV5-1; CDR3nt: TGCGCCAGCAGCTTGAGCGGACATCAGCCCCAGCATTTT; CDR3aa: CASSLSGHQPQHF
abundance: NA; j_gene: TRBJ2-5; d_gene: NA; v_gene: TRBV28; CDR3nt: TGTGCCAGCAGCAAGTTGTTTGGCACGGGACAAAGCCAAGAGACCCAGTACTTC; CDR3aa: CASSKLFGTGQSQETQYF
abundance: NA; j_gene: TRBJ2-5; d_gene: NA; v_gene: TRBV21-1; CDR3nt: TGTGCCAGCAGCAAAATTGACGGGAGCCTCCAAGAGACCCAGTACTTC; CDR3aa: CASSKIDGSLQETQYF
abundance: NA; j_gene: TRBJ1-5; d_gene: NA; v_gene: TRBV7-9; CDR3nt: TGTGCCAGCAGCTTAGGGGCAGGTAGCAATCAGCCCCAGCATTTT; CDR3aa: CASSLGAGSNQPQHF
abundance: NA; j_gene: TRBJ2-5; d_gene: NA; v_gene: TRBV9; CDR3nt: TGTGCCAGCAGCGTCGGCGGGATGGCAGGAGAGACCCAGTACTTC; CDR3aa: CASSVGGMAGETQYF
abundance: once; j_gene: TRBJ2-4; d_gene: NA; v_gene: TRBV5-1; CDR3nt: TGCGCCAGCAGCTTGGACGTAGGGGTTGTTCAAAACATTCAGTACTTC; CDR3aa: CASSLDVGVVQNIQYF
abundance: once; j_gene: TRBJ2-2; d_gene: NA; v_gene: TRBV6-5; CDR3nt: TGTGCCAGCAGGGGAGCGACTAGTTTTATCCGGGAGCTGTTTTTT; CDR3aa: CASRGATSFIRELFF
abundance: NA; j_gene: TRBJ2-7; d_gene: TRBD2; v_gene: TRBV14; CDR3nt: TGTGCCAGCAGCCATATGTTCCGGGGACTAGCGGGGACTACCTACGAGCAGTACTTC; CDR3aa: CASSHMFRGLAGTTYEQYF
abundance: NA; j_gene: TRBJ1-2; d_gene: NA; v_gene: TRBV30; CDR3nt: TGTGCCTGGAGTCCCGCCGCGCCAGGGGCCCGCTATGGCTACACCTTC; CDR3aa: CAWSPAAPGARYGYTF
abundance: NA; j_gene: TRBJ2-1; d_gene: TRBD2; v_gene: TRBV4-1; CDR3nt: TGCGCCAGCAGCCAATCCGGGACTAGAACGCTTGAGCAGTTCTTC; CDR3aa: CASSQSGTRTLEQFF
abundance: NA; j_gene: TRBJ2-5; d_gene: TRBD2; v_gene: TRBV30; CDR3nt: TGTGCCTGGAGTGTTAGCGGGAGGGGAGCGGAGACCCAGTACTTC; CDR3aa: CAWSVSGRGAETQYF
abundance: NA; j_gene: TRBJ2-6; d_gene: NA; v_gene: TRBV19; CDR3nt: TGTGCCAGTAGTCCGCAGGGGAGTTTTTCTGGGGCCAACGTCCTGACTTTC; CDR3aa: CASSPQGSFSGANVLTF
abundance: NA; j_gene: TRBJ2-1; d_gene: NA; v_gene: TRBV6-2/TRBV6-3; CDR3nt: TGTGCCAGCAGTACCTCTACCTTAGACAATGAGCAGTTCTTC; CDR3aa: CASSTSTLDNEQFF
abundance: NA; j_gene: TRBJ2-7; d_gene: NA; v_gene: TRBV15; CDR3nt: TGTGCCACCAGCAGAGATCTAGTCGGCGAGCAGTACTTC; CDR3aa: CATSRDLVGEQYF
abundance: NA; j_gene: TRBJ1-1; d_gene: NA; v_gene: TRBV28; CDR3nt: TGTGCCAGCAGTTCGGGGGGGAGCACTGAAGCTTTCTTT; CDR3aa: CASSSGGSTEAFF
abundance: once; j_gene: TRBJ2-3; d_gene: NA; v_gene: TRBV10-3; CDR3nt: TGTGCCATCTCAGGGGTTACGGGCACAGATACGCAGTATTTT; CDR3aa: CAISGVTGTDTQYF
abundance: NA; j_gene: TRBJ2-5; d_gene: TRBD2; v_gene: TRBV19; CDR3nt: TGTGCCAGTAGTGGAAGTGAAGGACTAGCGGAGACCCAGTACTTC; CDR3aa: CASSGSEGLAETQYF
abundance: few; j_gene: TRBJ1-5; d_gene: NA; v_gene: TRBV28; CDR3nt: TGTGCCAGTAATAGCAATCAGCCCCAGCATTTT; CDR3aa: CASNSNQPQHF
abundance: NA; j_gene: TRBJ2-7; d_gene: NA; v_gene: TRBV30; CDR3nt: TGTGCCTGGAGTGTAGTTCTCGGACTACAGTACTTC; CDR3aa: CAWSVVLGLQYF
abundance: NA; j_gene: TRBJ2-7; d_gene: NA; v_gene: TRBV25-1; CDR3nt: TGTGCCAGCAGTGAATCTGGCGGGACCTACGAGCAGTACTTC; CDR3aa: CASSESGGTYEQYF
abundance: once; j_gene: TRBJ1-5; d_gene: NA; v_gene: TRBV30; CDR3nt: TGTGCCTGGAGCGCGCTTACAGGGAGTCAGCCCCAGCATTTT; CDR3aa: CAWSALTGSQPQHF
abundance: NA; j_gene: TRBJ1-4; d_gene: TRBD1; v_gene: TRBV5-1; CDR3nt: TGCGCCAGCAGCGAATTCGGGACAGGGGACGAAAAACTGTTTTTT; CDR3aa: CASSEFGTGDEKLFF
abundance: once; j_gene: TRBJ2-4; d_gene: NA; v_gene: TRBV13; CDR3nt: TGTGCCAGCAGCTTAGGCCAGGGGCTTAAAAACATTCAGTACTTC; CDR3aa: CASSLGQGLKNIQYF
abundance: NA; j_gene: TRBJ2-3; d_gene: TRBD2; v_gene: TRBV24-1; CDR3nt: TGTGCCACCAGTGATTTTCCGGCGGGAGGGCCTGGTACGCAGTATTTT; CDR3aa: CATSDFPAGGPGTQYF
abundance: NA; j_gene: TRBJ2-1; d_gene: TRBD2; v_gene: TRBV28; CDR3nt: TGTGCCAGTCCCCCGGGGTTGCGGGAGGCCTACAATGAGCAGTTCTTC; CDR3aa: CASPPGLREAYNEQFF
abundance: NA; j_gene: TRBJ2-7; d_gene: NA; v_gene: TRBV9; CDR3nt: TGTGCCAGCAGCGTAACTGCGGTACCCTACGAGCAGTACTTC; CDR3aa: CASSVTAVPYEQYF